A selection of T cell receptor beta chains follows, all from one sample in a study of blood T cell repertoires in COVID-19. Clones were sequenced by immunoSEQ multiplex PCR, and TCRdb holds only the in-frame ones, with some missing. Of approximately 290,000 clones listed, around 82% are singletons. Sequencing was done on a sample of peripheral blood. These receptors were collected from a human donor with COVID-19, enrolled during active disease. The donor label of this sample is uncertain. Each CDR3 is given with its conserved first and last residue. The order of the fields is V gene, D gene, clone size, J gene, CDR3 DNA, CDR3 protein. The D gene is left open where the match is weak. The size of a clone is reported for some rows only, either as once, few or many, or as a class for expanded clones.

TRBV29-1	TRBD1	-	TRBJ1-6	TGCAGCGTTGGGGACAGGGGAAATTCACCCCTCCACTTT	CSVGDRGNSPLHF
TRBV28	-	-	TRBJ1-5	TGTGCCAGCATGGTGGGGGGAGAAGATCAGCCCCAGCATTTT	CASMVGGEDQPQHF
TRBV19	-	many	TRBJ1-4	TGTGCCAGTAGAAGACAGAATGAAAAACTGTTTTTT	CASRRQNEKLFF
TRBV7-2	TRBD2	-	TRBJ2-3	TGTGCCAGCAGCCCCCGACTAGCGGGAGGGACAGATACGCAGTATTTT	CASSPRLAGGTDTQYF
TRBV6-5	-	once	TRBJ1-3	TGTGCCAGCAGTTACTCGAGGGGGGGGACCATATATTTT	CASSYSRGGTIYF
TRBV3-1/TRBV3-2	TRBD1	-	TRBJ1-2	TGTGCCAGCAGCCAAGAGGGGACAGTATATGGCTACACCTTC	CASSQEGTVYGYTF
TRBV30	TRBD1	-	TRBJ1-2	TGTGCCTGGAGTGGACAGGGTACGGTCTCGGGTGGCTACACCTTC	CAWSGQGTVSGGYTF
TRBV2	-	-	TRBJ1-1	TGTGCCAGCAGGGTGGGCTTTGGGGAAGCTTTCTTT	CASRVGFGEAFF
TRBV5-1	TRBD2	-	TRBJ2-1	TGCGCCAGCAGCTTGCCGAGAGCAGGTAGCGGGGGCTACAATGAGCAGTTCTTC	CASSLPRAGSGGYNEQFF
TRBV28	TRBD1	-	TRBJ2-7	TGTGCCAGCAGTTTGGGACAGAAGTTTTACGAGCAGTACTTC	CASSLGQKFYEQYF
TRBV25-1	TRBD2	-	TRBJ2-5	TGTGCCAGCAGGGCTGAGCGGGGTTCCGGGGAGACCCAGTACTTC	CASRAERGSGETQYF
TRBV6-6	-	-	TRBJ2-3	TGTGCCAGCAGCCCCTGGAGGGAGAAGAGGCAGTTATATTTT	CASSPWREKRQLYF
TRBV11-2	-	many	TRBJ2-7	TGTGCCAGCAGCTTGGTTGGCGGAAACTACGAGCAGTACTTC	CASSLVGGNYEQYF
TRBV7-8	TRBD1	-	TRBJ2-7	TGTGCCAGCAGCTTCGGACAGGGGGGATACGAGCAGTACTTC	CASSFGQGGYEQYF
TRBV28	-	-	TRBJ1-5	TGTGCCAGCAACACTATAGGCCACAATCAGCCCCAGCATTTT	CASNTIGHNQPQHF
TRBV7-2	TRBD2	-	TRBJ2-1	TGTGCCAGCAGCTTAATCGCGGGAGTTTACAATGAGCAGTTCTTC	CASSLIAGVYNEQFF
TRBV9	-	once	TRBJ2-7	TGTGCCAGCAGCGTTACAGGGTACGAGCAGTACTTC	CASSVTGYEQYF
TRBV18	TRBD1	-	TRBJ1-2	TGTGCCAGCTCAAGCACAGGGGAGGATGGCTACACCTTC	CASSSTGEDGYTF
TRBV18	TRBD1	-	TRBJ2-1	TGTGCCAGCTCCCCGGACAGGGTAAGGAATGAGCAGTTCTTC	CASSPDRVRNEQFF
TRBV5-8	-	once	TRBJ2-7	TGTGCCAGCAGCTTGGAGGTTGGACTCGACGAGCAGTACTTC	CASSLEVGLDEQYF
TRBV27	TRBD1	-	TRBJ1-4	TGTGCCAGCAGTTCCCCGGGAAGGGGGCATGAAAAACTGTTTTTT	CASSSPGRGHEKLFF
TRBV7-2	-	-	TRBJ1-3	TGTGCCAGCAGCTTAAATTCCGGGGGACGATCTGGAAACACCATATATTTT	CASSLNSGGRSGNTIYF
TRBV5-1	TRBD1	-	TRBJ1-2	TGCGCCAGCAGCCCTAGGACAGGGGGCGACTATGGCTACACCTTC	CASSPRTGGDYGYTF
TRBV6-4	TRBD1	-	TRBJ1-2	TGTGCCAGCAGTGACTCCTCCGACAGGGAAGTCTATGGCTACACCTTC	CASSDSSDREVYGYTF
TRBV9	-	few	TRBJ1-4	TGTGCCAGCAGCCTCCAAGGGATGGGGGGAACTAATGAAAAACTGTTTTTT	CASSLQGMGGTNEKLFF
TRBV5-5	TRBD1	-	TRBJ1-5	TGTGCCAGCAGCCGACAGGGTGATAATCAGCCCCAGCATTTT	CASSRQGDNQPQHF
TRBV19	-	-	TRBJ1-3	TGTGCCAGTAGTCCCCGAATGGAGGGAAACACCATATATTTT	CASSPRMEGNTIYF
TRBV2	-	-	TRBJ1-5	TGTGCCAGCAGTGTTCTGCTAATGAGCAATCAGCCCCAGCATTTT	CASSVLLMSNQPQHF
TRBV28	-	-	TRBJ1-5	TGTGCCAGCAGCCGCGGAAATCAGCCCCAGCATTTT	CASSRGNQPQHF
TRBV30	-	-	TRBJ1-1	TGTGCCTGGAGTGCCACACCGAACACTGAAGCTTTCTTT	CAWSATPNTEAFF
TRBV5-1	TRBD1	-	TRBJ2-2	TGCGCCAGCAGCTCAGTGGGACAGGGGATACACACCGGGGAGCTGTTTTTT	CASSSVGQGIHTGELFF
TRBV2	-	-	TRBJ1-2	TGTGCCAGCATCTCGACAGACGCTAACTATGGCTACACCTTC	CASISTDANYGYTF
TRBV27	-	-	TRBJ2-3	TGTGCCAGCGGCGGGGTGGTTTCAGATACGCAGTATTTT	CASGGVVSDTQYF
TRBV24-1	-	-	TRBJ2-5	TGTGCCACCAGTGATCCCGACAGCCAACATGGGGAGACCCAGTACTTC	CATSDPDSQHGETQYF
TRBV7-3	-	-	TRBJ2-2	TGTGCCAGCAGCCCATCGAGTATTAGCGGACGGAACACCGGGGAGCTGTTTTTT	CASSPSSISGRNTGELFF
TRBV9	-	-	TRBJ2-1	TGTGCCAGCAGCGTAGCGGGGACTTTGGGTAATGAGCAGTTCTTC	CASSVAGTLGNEQFF